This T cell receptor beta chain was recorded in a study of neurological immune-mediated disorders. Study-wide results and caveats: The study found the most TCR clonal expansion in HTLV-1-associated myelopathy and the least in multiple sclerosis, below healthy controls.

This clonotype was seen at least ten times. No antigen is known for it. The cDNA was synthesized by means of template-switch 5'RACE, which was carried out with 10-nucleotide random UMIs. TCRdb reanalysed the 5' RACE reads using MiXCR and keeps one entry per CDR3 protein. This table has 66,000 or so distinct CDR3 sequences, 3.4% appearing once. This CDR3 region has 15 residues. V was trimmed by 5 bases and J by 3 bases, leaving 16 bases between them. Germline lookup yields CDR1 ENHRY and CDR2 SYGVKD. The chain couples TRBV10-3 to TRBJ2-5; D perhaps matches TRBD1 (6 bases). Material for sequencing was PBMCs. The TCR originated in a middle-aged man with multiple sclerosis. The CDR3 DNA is TGTGCCATCAGTTACGGACAGACACACGAAGAGACCCAGTACTTC. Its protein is CAISYGQTHEETQYF.